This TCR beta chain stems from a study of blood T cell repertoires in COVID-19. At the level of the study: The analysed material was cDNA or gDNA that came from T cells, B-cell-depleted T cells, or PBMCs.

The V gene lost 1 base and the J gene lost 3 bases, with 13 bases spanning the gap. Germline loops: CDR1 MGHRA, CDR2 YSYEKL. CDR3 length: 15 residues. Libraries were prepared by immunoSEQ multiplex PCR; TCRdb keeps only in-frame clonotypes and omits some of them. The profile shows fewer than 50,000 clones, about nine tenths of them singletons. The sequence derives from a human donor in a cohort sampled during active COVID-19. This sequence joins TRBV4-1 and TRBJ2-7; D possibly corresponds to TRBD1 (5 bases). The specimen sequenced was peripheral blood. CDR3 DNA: TGCGCCAGCAGCCAAGGACTGGGCAGGGACTACGAGCAGTACTTC. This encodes CASSQGLGRDYEQYF.